The clone carrying this T cell receptor beta chain was picked up a small number of times. Germline CDR1 is LNHDA and CDR2 is SQIVND (reference sequence). V shed 7 bases and J 1 base; nucleotides not matched to a gene: 6. The CDR3 runs 14 residues. The data are from a study of T cells in Graves' hyperthyroidism and ophthalmopathy. Clinical symptoms, serum thyroxine and TRAb, thyroid ultrasound and orbital computed tomography together formed the diagnostic basis. The PBMCs were sourced from fresh peripheral blood (approximately 9 ml). Regions amplified from RNA transcripts were the TCR beta CDR3 regions. First-round RT-PCR targeting the TCR CDR3 was performed with the HTBI primer set. TCRdb reprocessed the multiplex PCR reads with MiXCR, giving one entry per CDR3 protein. The sample shows 300,000 to 350,000 distinct CDR3 sequences, approximately 15% of them seen only once.

The sample comprised blood. The V gene is TRBV19, the J gene TRBJ1-1, with 7 bases identical to TRBD1. This receptor was identified in a woman in her 30s with Graves' hyperthyroidism. In DNA, the CDR3 is TGTGCCAGTACGCAGGGGGTGAAGAACACTGAAGCTTTCTTT. It translates to CASTQGVKNTEAFF.